This passage covers 14 T cell receptor beta chains from one sample sequenced in a study of T cells after yellow fever vaccination. TCRdb reprocessed the 5' RACE reads with MiXCR, giving one entry per CDR3 protein. The sample lists approximately 550,000 distinct CDR3 sequences; 19% were seen once. This specimen consisted of PBMCs, obtained 15 days after the yellow fever booster vaccination. These receptors were collected from a young man who received the YFV17D yellow fever vaccine.

In this sample, this clonotype turned up a few times. The rearrangement uses TRBV6-5 and TRBJ2-2; D might be TRBD2 (6 bases). The germline gives CDR1 MNHEY, CDR2 SVGAGI. Trimming removed 5 bases at V and 4 bases at J, with 11 bases between. CDR3 length equals 14 residues. The CDR3 is CASSHQGGTGELFF. CDR3 DNA: TGTGCCAGCAGTCACCAGGGAGGCACCGGGGAGCTGTTTTTT.

In this sample, this clonotype turned up a few times. V and J are TRBV4-2 and TRBJ2-7; no clear D gene. This CDR3 comprises 15 residues. V lost 0 bases and J lost 2, with 11 bases in between. Germline V CDR1 and CDR2: LGHNA, YNFKEQ. The CDR3 DNA follows: TGTGCCAGCAGCCAAGATATTACAGCAACCTACGAGCAGTACTTC. It specifies CASSQDITATYEQYF.

This clonotype was counted ten times or more. This sequence joins TRBV5-1 and TRBJ2-5, with 7 bases aligning to TRBD1. CDR1 is SGHRS, CDR2 YFSETQ, per germline. The CDR3 runs 14 residues. The V gene end was trimmed by 3 bases and the J gene end by 3 bases; junction bases not matched to a gene: 5. The CDR3 sequence is CASSWGQYKETQYF. The CDR3 nucleotides read TGCGCCAGCAGCTGGGGACAGTATAAAGAGACCCAGTACTTC.

The chain carries TRBV24-1 and TRBJ2-3; D ambiguous. V shed 4 bases and J shed 0 bases, with 7 bases lying between them. Germline CDR1 is KGHDR and CDR2 is SFDVKD. The CDR3 is made up of 14 amino acids. This CDR3 reads CATSDPGSTDTQYF. Here the CDR3 DNA reads TGTGCCACCAGTGACCCCGGGAGCACAGATACGCAGTATTTT.

This clonotype turned up a few times. V is TRBV11-2 and J is TRBJ2-1; TRBD1 is a possible D gene (7 bases). Trimming left V 5 bases short and J 0 bases short, with 26 bases between. Germline V CDR1 and CDR2: SGHAT, FQNNGV. CDR3 length equals 20 residues. The chain's CDR3 is CASSPNRGLRRPSSYNEQFF. DNA of the CDR3: TGTGCCAGCAGCCCAAACAGGGGACTGCGGCGCCCTAGCTCCTACAATGAGCAGTTCTTC. The variable domain in full, with the rest retrieved from reference TRBV11-2 and TRBJ2-1, is EAGVAQSPRYKIIEKRQSVAFWCNPISGHATLYWYQQILGQGPKLLIQFQNNGVVDDSQLPKDRFSAERLKGVDSTLKIQPAKLEDSAVYLCASSPNRGLRRPSSYNEQFFGPGTRLTVL.

The gene calls are TRBV6-2 or TRBV6-3 and TRBJ2-1, with D tentatively TRBD1 or TRBD2 (5 bases each). The CDR3 length is 14 residues. With 7 bases removed from V and 10 bases from J, the gap between germline ends came to 20 bases. In germline, CDR1 is MNHEY, CDR2 SVGEGT. This CDR3 is CASNRDGGEREQFF. CDR3 bases: TGTGCCAGCAATCGGGACGGCGGAGAGAGGGAGCAGTTCTTC.

This clonotype occurred many times. The V and J genes are TRBV12-3 or TRBV12-4 and TRBJ2-2; D gene unclear. V was cut by 1 base and J by 4 bases, with 7 bases left in between. There are 14 residues in the CDR3. In DNA form, the CDR3 reads TGTGCCAGCAGTTTAGTGACGCCCACCGGGGAGCTGTTTTTT. It encodes CASSLVTPTGELFF.

This chain links TRBV7-9 with TRBJ2-1; 10 bases are a match to TRBD2. CDR1 is SEHNR, CDR2 FQNEAQ, per germline (reference sequence). The CDR3 consists of 16 residues. V shed 1 base, J shed 6 bases, and the junction held 6 bases outside the gene matches. The CDR3 spells CASSLDPSGSLNEQFF. CDR3 bases: TGTGCCAGCAGCTTAGATCCTAGCGGGAGTCTCAATGAGCAGTTCTTC.

The chain has TRBV12-3 or TRBV12-4 and TRBJ2-2; 7 bases line up with TRBD1. Trimming cost V 2 bases and J 6 bases; bases outside gene matches: 3. The length of the CDR3 is 14 residues. This CDR3 is CASSLQGVAGELFF. Written as DNA, the CDR3 is TGTGCCAGCAGTTTACAGGGGGTGGCCGGGGAGCTGTTTTTT.

In its sample, this clonotype was seen a few times. This rearrangement joins TRBV29-1 to TRBJ2-3, with 13 bases lining up with TRBD2. This CDR3 contains 18 residues. Per germline, CDR1 SQVTM and CDR2 ANQGSEA. Losses at the gene ends were 5 bases for V and 4 bases for J; bases not matched to a gene: 15. DNA for the CDR3: TGCAGCGTTAGGCCGGGACTAGCGGGACCCGGTGGCGCAGATACGCAGTATTTT. It translates to CSVRPGLAGPGGADTQYF.

This clonotype came up a few times. The CDR3 nucleotides read TGTGCCAGCAGTTTACAGGGCCCGCAAGAGACCCAGTACTTC. This codes for CASSLQGPQETQYF. The genes are TRBV28 and TRBJ2-5; a possible D gene is TRBD1 (5 bases). The CDR3 sequence is 14 residues long. Trimming shortened V by 2 bases and J by 2 bases, and 9 bases separated the two germline ends. Germline loops: CDR1 MDHEN, CDR2 SYDVKM.

This chain uses TRBV2 with TRBJ2-1; 16 nucleotides match TRBD2. This CDR3 is built from 14 residues. The trim removed 8 bases at V and 10 bases at J, leaving 5 bases unmatched. CDR1 is SNHLY and CDR2 is FYNNEI in the germline V gene. CDR3 coding DNA: TGTGCCAGCGTGCCGGGACTAGCGGGAGGGGAGCAGTTCTTC. It encodes CASVPGLAGGEQFF.

Only a few counts were recorded for this clonotype. This chain connects TRBV9 to TRBJ1-6; TRBD1 might be the D (6 bases). V lost 0 bases and J lost 8, with 9 bases in between. The CDR3 sequence is 14 residues long. Germline V CDR1 and CDR2: SGDLS, YYNGEE. The CDR3 DNA reads TGTGCCAGCAGCGTAGCGGGGGCCGATTCACCCCTCCACTTT. Protein sequence: CASSVAGADSPLHF.

This clonotype was counted between two and nine times. The V and J genes are TRBV11-2 and TRBJ2-1, with 7 nucleotides matching TRBD2. CDR3 size: 12 residues. V lost 5 bases, J lost 10 bases, and 5 bases stayed unmatched. The germline V gene encodes CDR1 SGHAT and CDR2 FQNNGV. In DNA form, the CDR3 reads TGTGCCAGCAGCCAACTGACTAGCGAGCAGTTCTTC. Its translation: CASSQLTSEQFF.